This T cell receptor (beta chain) appears in the sequencing data of a study of CD8+ T cells in alopecia areata. This clone turned up a few times. The antigen remains unidentified. The treatment here: oral pan-JAK inhibitor, 5-10 mg twice daily. Whole-study findings and limits: Many expanded lesional clones stayed in scalp and blood while on tofacitinib.

CDR3 length equals 11 residues. CDR1 is SEHNR and CDR2 is FQNEAQ in the germline V gene (reference sequence). With 5 bases clipped from V and 11 bases from J, the junction kept 3 bases outside the gene matches. Reverse transcribed after extraction, RNA yielded cDNA as the sequencing template. The data were produced by immunoSEQ multiplex PCR, yet TCRdb's version contains in-frame clones alone and is incomplete. The sample shows 100,000 to 150,000 clones, around 63% of them seen only once. The source was CD4+ T cells sorted from blood, collected at week 4, from a patient treated with tofacitinib. The origin of this receptor is a human donor with alopecia areata. J is TRBJ1-1 and V is TRBV7-9, with 9 bases that match TRBD1. CDR3 coding DNA: TGTGCCAGCAGCGTCGGACAGGGGGCTTTCTTT. The encoded protein is CASSVGQGAFF.